These 32 T cell receptor beta chains originate from one sample sequenced in a study of CD8 T cells in ankylosing spondylitis. Findings and caveats of the study: Apparently characteristic of ankylosing spondylitis blood was a TCR beta motif (about eight highly homologous variants).

TCRdb re-derived calls from the 5' RACE reads in MiXCR, one entry per CDR3 protein. This sample has approximately 300,000 distinct CDR3 sequences, with 8% found just once. Antigens of these TCRs are unknown. Input material: blood, either unsorted or a sorted T cell fraction (not recorded which). The receptors originated from a male donor with ankylosing spondylitis.

This clonotype appeared a few times. The J gene is TRBJ1-3, the V gene TRBV5-1; 7 bases line up with TRBD1. The V segment lost 0 bases and the J segment 7 bases; nucleotides outside the gene matches: 1. CDR3 size: 13 residues. The germline gives CDR1 SGHRS, CDR2 YFSETQ. CDR3 loop: CASSLGDSNTIYF. The CDR3 nucleotides are TGCGCCAGCAGCTTGGGGGACAGCAACACCATATATTTT. Supplemented by reference TRBV5-1 and TRBJ1-3, the full variable domain reads KAGVTQTPRYLIKTRGQQVTLSCSPISGHRSVSWYQQTPGQGLQFLFEYFSETQRNKGNFPGRFSGRQFSNSRSEMNVSTLELGDSALYLCASSLGDSNTIYFGEGSWLTVV.

A few counts support this clonotype. The V and J genes are TRBV5-6 and TRBJ1-1; D call uncertain. Germline V CDR1 and CDR2: SGHDT, YYEEEE. V was clipped by 3 bases and J by 1 base, with 16 bases between them. The CDR3 consists of 16 residues. Here the CDR3 reads CASSYIPPGGNTEAFF. The DNA of the CDR3 is TGTGCCAGCAGCTATATTCCCCCCGGCGGGAACACTGAAGCTTTCTTT.

The chain recombines TRBV2 with TRBJ1-1; 7 bases match TRBD1. The CDR3 consists of 14 residues. Germline V CDR1 and CDR2: SNHLY, FYNNEI. Unmatched junction bases numbered 4, after V lost 2 bases and J lost 4 bases. This chain's CDR3 is CASSEQGEVTEAFF. CDR3 sequence (DNA): TGTGCCAGCAGTGAACAGGGGGAGGTCACTGAAGCTTTCTTT.

This chain uses TRBV4-1 with TRBJ2-1; TRBD2 matches at 10 bases. The germline CDR1 and CDR2 sequences are MGHRA and YSYEKL. The CDR3 has 17 amino acids. V gave up 0 bases and J gave up 7 bases; unmatched junction bases: 9. DNA for the CDR3: TGCGCCAGCAGCCAAGATCAAGCGGGAGGGCCGCGGAATGAGCAGTTCTTC. This codes for CASSQDQAGGPRNEQFF.

Only a few counts were recorded for this clonotype. The chain carries TRBV4-1 and TRBJ2-2; D may be TRBD1 (5 bases). The V and J ends lost 3 bases and 7 bases respectively, with 15 bases between them. The germline V gene has CDR1 MGHRA and CDR2 YSYEKL. This CDR3 region has 15 residues. The CDR3 loop reads CASSQETVRIGELFF. Here the CDR3 DNA reads TGCGCCAGCAGCCAGGAGACAGTAAGAATCGGGGAGCTGTTTTTT.

Regarding this clonotype: One base away lies a much larger clone, so this may be a sequencing read error. V usage is TRBV29-1 and J usage is TRBJ2-5; 9 positions agree with TRBD1. V shed 7 bases, J shed 7 bases, and the junction held 1 base outside the gene matches. CDR3 length: 10 amino acids. CDR1 and CDR2 (germline): SQVTM, ANQGSEA. As DNA, the CDR3 is TGCAGCGGGGGACAGGGGACCCAGTACTTC. This gives the protein CSGGQGTQYF.

V is TRBV7-8 and J is TRBJ1-4; D is perhaps TRBD1 (6 bases). The CDR3 loop spans 15 amino acids. Germline CDR1 reads SGHVS; CDR2 reads FQNEAQ. V was trimmed by 2 bases and J by 4 bases, leaving 11 bases between them. The CDR3 sequence is CASSLSTGYNEKLFF. For the CDR3, the DNA is TGTGCCAGCAGCTTATCGACAGGCTATAATGAAAAACTGTTTTTT.

The chain combines TRBV27 with TRBJ2-7; tentatively, D is TRBD2 (6 bases). The CDR3 totals 17 residues. CDR1 is MNHEY and CDR2 is SMNVEV in the germline V gene (reference sequence). V was clipped by 0 bases and J by 1 base, with 16 bases between them. The CDR3 DNA follows: TGTGCCAGCAGTTTATCGGCTGTGGGGACTCCTTCCTACGAGCAGTACTTC. Protein: CASSLSAVGTPSYEQYF.

This clonotype was observed many times. This sequence joins TRBV18 and TRBJ1-5, with D maybe TRBD1 (5 bases). The CDR3 runs 14 residues. The germline CDR1 and CDR2 sequences are KGHSH and LQKENI. The germline V and J ends were trimmed by 3 bases and 6 bases, with 12 bases remaining between them. The CDR3, as DNA: TGTGCCAGCTCACCTCGGGGGACCTCTCAGCCCCAGCATTTT. Translating gives CASSPRGTSQPQHF.

This clonotype has more than one count but fewer than ten. The CDR3 coding sequence is TGTGCCAGCAGCGTAGAAACAGTTAATTCACCCCTCCACTTT. Residues: CASSVETVNSPLHF. This rearrangement joins TRBV9 to TRBJ1-6, with D unclear. V was cut by 0 bases and J by 6 bases, with 7 bases left in between. The CDR3 has 14 residues. Per the germline V gene, CDR1 is SGDLS and CDR2 is YYNGEE.

This clonotype was seen repeatedly, ten times or more. This chain uses TRBV7-8 with TRBJ2-5, with a tentative D call TRBD1 (5 bases). The V gene lost 1 base and the J gene lost 2 bases, with 5 bases spanning the gap. Germline V gives CDR1 SGHVS, CDR2 FQNEAQ. CDR3 length equals 13 residues. The CDR3 protein is CASSLDRQETQYF. The CDR3 DNA reads as TGTGCCAGCAGCTTAGACAGGCAAGAGACCCAGTACTTC.

This clonotype has more than one count but fewer than ten. V is TRBV2 and J is TRBJ1-5; TRBD1 might be the D (5 bases). The CDR3 is made up of 15 amino acids. V lost 1 base to trimming and J lost 1 base, with 8 bases between them. Germline V lookup: CDR1 SNHLY, CDR2 FYNNEI. DNA of the CDR3: TGTGCCAGCAGTGAAGAGGGGCCAAGCAATCAGCCCCAGCATTTT. Amino acid sequence: CASSEEGPSNQPQHF.

The table lists this clonotype with a few counts. The J gene is TRBJ2-7, the V gene TRBV5-6; a possible D gene is TRBD1 (6 bases). The germline CDR1 and CDR2 sequences are SGHDT and YYEEEE. With 2 bases removed from V and 3 bases from J, the gap between germline ends came to 12 bases. The CDR3 sequence is 14 residues long. CDR3 nucleotides: TGTGCCAGCAGCTTCCCTCAGGGGCTCTACGAGCAGTACTTC. As protein: CASSFPQGLYEQYF. The entire variable domain, with the rest obtained from reference TRBV5-6 and TRBJ2-7, is as follows: DAGVTQSPTHLIKTRGQQVTLRCSPKSGHDTVSWYQQALGQGPQFIFQYYEEEERQRGNFPDRFSGHQFPNYSSELNVNALLLGDSALYLCASSFPQGLYEQYFGPGTRLTVT.

This clonotype turned up a few times. The chain combines TRBV11-2 with TRBJ2-5; D perhaps matches TRBD1 (5 bases). This CDR3 contains 13 residues. The V end lost 4 bases, the J end lost 1 base, and 7 bases lay between the germline ends. The germline V gene encodes CDR1 SGHAT and CDR2 FQNNGV. The CDR3 is CASSYDSQETQYF. The DNA for the CDR3 is TGTGCCAGCAGCTACGACAGCCAAGAGACCCAGTACTTC.

This clonotype was seen at least ten times. The chain recombines TRBV7-9 with TRBJ1-5; no clear D. Germline CDR1 and CDR2: SEHNR and FQNEAQ (reference sequence). V dropped 2 bases and J dropped 5 bases, with 10 bases sitting between them. This CDR3 region has 14 residues. The CDR3 sequence: CASSLQPGDQPQHF. CDR3 nucleotides: TGTGCCAGCAGCTTACAACCAGGTGATCAGCCCCAGCATTTT.

This clonotype was picked up a small number of times. V is TRBV29-1 and J is TRBJ2-2, with TRBD2 matching over 12 bases. CDR1 and CDR2 (germline): SQVTM, ANQGSEA. The CDR3 contains 15 residues. Losses at the gene ends were 7 bases for V and 2 bases for J; bases not matched to a gene: 5. The CDR3 nucleotides read TGCAGCGCCAACGGACTAGCGGGAAACACCGGGGAGCTGTTTTTT. This sequence encodes CSANGLAGNTGELFF.

This clonotype showed up just a few times. The rearrangement uses TRBV20-1 and TRBJ2-1; 9 bases line up with TRBD2. From germline, CDR1 is DFQATT and CDR2 SNEGSKA (reference sequence). With V trimmed by 1 base and J by 4 bases, 5 bases remained unmatched. This CDR3 contains 15 residues. CDR3 bases: TGCAGTGCTAGAGTTGCGACTAGCGGATACAATGAGCAGTTCTTC. Translated: CSARVATSGYNEQFF.

The sample holds many counts of this clonotype. The CDR3 DNA reads TGTGCCAGCAGGACCAAAAGCGGCAATGAGCAGTTCTTC. It is translated as CASRTKSGNEQFF. This chain joins TRBV25-1 and TRBJ2-1; the D gene is possibly TRBD2 (5 bases). V was clipped by 6 bases and J by 6 bases, with 12 bases between them. The germline gives CDR1 MGHDK, CDR2 SYGVNS. The CDR3 covers 13 residues.

This clonotype has ten or more counts. The rearrangement joins TRBV5-1 to TRBJ2-7, with D maybe TRBD1 (5 bases). The ends were cut back, 2 bases at V and 3 bases at J, with 15 bases in the middle. The CDR3 consists of 15 residues. Germline CDR1 reads SGHRS; CDR2 reads YFSETQ. The DNA of the CDR3 is TGCGCCAGCAGCTTTGTAATCACAGGCCACTACGAGCAGTACTTC. Amino acid sequence: CASSFVITGHYEQYF.

This sequence joins TRBV7-2 and TRBJ2-3, with TRBD2 matching 7 bases. This CDR3 has 15 residues. In germline, CDR1 is SGHTA, CDR2 FQGNSA. V lost 2 bases and J lost 2; bases outside the gene matches: 4. CDR3 sequence: CASSLRDYITDTQYF. The CDR3 DNA is TGTGCCAGCAGCTTAAGGGACTACATCACAGATACGCAGTATTTT. The full variable domain, its missing parts supplied by reference TRBV7-2 and TRBJ2-3, is GAGVSQSPSNKVTEKGKDVELRCDPISGHTALYWYRQSLGQGLEFLIYFQGNSAPDKSGLPSDRFSAERTGGSVSTLTIQRTQQEDSAVYLCASSLRDYITDTQYFGPGTRLTVL.

This clonotype was seen a handful of times. This chain uses TRBV27 with TRBJ2-7; 8 bases match TRBD1. There are 14 residues in the CDR3. V lost 3 bases, J lost 3 bases, and 4 bases stayed unmatched. Per germline, CDR1 MNHEY and CDR2 SMNVEV (reference sequence). CDR3 bases: TGTGCCAGCAGTTTGGGGACAGGTGTCTACGAGCAGTACTTC. This gives the protein CASSLGTGVYEQYF.

V is TRBV7-9 and J is TRBJ2-2; weak D call: TRBD2 (6 bases). The CDR3 is 14 residues long. V lost 6 bases, J lost 3 bases, and 11 bases lay in between. CDR1 is SEHNR and CDR2 is FQNEAQ in the germline V gene (reference sequence). CDR3 bases: TGTGCCAGCAGAGTTACGGGAGACACCGGGGAGCTGTTTTTT. Amino acids: CASRVTGDTGELFF.

This clonotype was counted many times. The chain carries TRBV28 and TRBJ2-1; 8 bases fit TRBD2. Germline CDR1 MDHEN, CDR2 SYDVKM. Trimming took 4 bases from V and 4 from J; bases not matched to a gene: 9. The CDR3 is 16 amino acids. Here the CDR3 reads CASSSGLERGYNEQFF. The DNA of the CDR3 is TGTGCCAGCAGTTCCGGACTTGAGCGGGGGTACAATGAGCAGTTCTTC. Full variable domain (remainder filled in from reference TRBV28 and TRBJ2-1): DVKVTQSSRYLVKRTGEKVFLECVQDMDHENMFWYRQDPGLGLRLIYFSYDVKMKEKGDIPEGYSVSREKKERFSLILESASTNQTSMYLCASSSGLERGYNEQFFGPGTRLTVL.

This clonotype has more than one count but fewer than ten. The chain joins TRBV20-1 to TRBJ2-1; the D gene is possibly TRBD2 (5 bases). Per germline, CDR1 DFQATT and CDR2 SNEGSKA (reference sequence). The CDR3 totals 13 residues. The V gene lost 4 bases and the J gene lost 4 bases, with 11 bases spanning the gap. This CDR3 is CSAKRSSYNEQFF. CDR3 nucleotides: TGCAGTGCTAAGCGGTCGTCTTACAATGAGCAGTTCTTC.

This clonotype has ten or more counts. The chain couples TRBV6-5 to TRBJ1-1; 9 bases are shared with TRBD1. V was pared by 0 bases and J by 4 bases, with 6 bases of the junction left unmatched. The CDR3 consists of 16 residues. Germline assignment: CDR1 MNHEY and CDR2 SVGAGI. The CDR3 protein is CASSYSRGQGGTEAFF. DNA for the CDR3: TGTGCCAGCAGTTACTCTCGGGGACAGGGTGGCACTGAAGCTTTCTTT.

The chain has TRBV27 and TRBJ2-1, with 8 bases lining up with TRBD1. The CDR3 consists of 15 residues. The germline V gene has CDR1 MNHEY and CDR2 SMNVEV (reference sequence). V gave up 3 bases and J gave up 7 bases; unmatched junction bases: 8. For the CDR3, the DNA is TGTGCCAGCAGTTTCTTAGGACAGGGAAGGAATGAGCAGTTCTTC. It translates to CASSFLGQGRNEQFF.

This clonotype has more than one count but fewer than ten. V is TRBV30 and J is TRBJ2-1, with 8 bases matching TRBD1. CDR1 GTSNPN and CDR2 SVGIG come from the germline V gene (reference sequence). CDR3 length equals 15 residues. V was pared by 0 bases and J by 7 bases, with 8 bases of the junction left unmatched. CDR3 in DNA: TGTGCCTGGAGTGTACTGTATCAGGGGGCGAATGAGCAGTTCTTC. Translating it yields CAWSVLYQGANEQFF.

This chain connects TRBV5-6 to TRBJ2-5; 9 bases agree with TRBD1. The CDR3 is 16 amino acids. Trimming removed 4 bases from V and 5 bases from J; junction bases left unmatched: 12. The germline gives CDR1 SGHDT, CDR2 YYEEEE. The CDR3 DNA reads as TGTGCCAGCAGCCGACCCGGGACAGGGTATTTGGAGACCCAGTACTTC. As protein: CASSRPGTGYLETQYF.

At least ten counts were recorded for this clonotype. The chain uses TRBV5-1 and TRBJ2-1, with TRBD2 identical over 13 bases. J lost 7 bases, V lost 3 bases, and 7 bases had no gene match. The CDR3 is made up of 16 amino acids. Germline CDR1 and CDR2: SGHRS and YFSETQ. The CDR3 region is CASSSLTSGRKNEQFF. CDR3 nucleotides: TGCGCCAGCAGCTCGCTGACTAGCGGGAGGAAGAATGAGCAGTTCTTC.

In this sample, this clonotype turned up a few times. The chain has TRBV28 and TRBJ2-7; no firm D call. The CDR3 sequence is 16 residues long. The V end lost 3 bases, the J end lost 5 bases, and 20 bases lay between the germline ends. Germline lookup yields CDR1 MDHEN and CDR2 SYDVKM. This chain's CDR3 is CASSFSWTLLVNEQYF. DNA of the CDR3: TGTGCCAGCAGTTTTTCTTGGACCCTCTTAGTGAACGAGCAGTACTTC. The full variable domain, with the rest looked up from reference TRBV28 and TRBJ2-7, is DVKVTQSSRYLVKRTGEKVFLECVQDMDHENMFWYRQDPGLGLRLIYFSYDVKMKEKGDIPEGYSVSREKKERFSLILESASTNQTSMYLCASSFSWTLLVNEQYFGPGTRLTVT.

This clonotype was seen only a few times. The chain joins TRBV20-1 to TRBJ2-7; possibly TRBD1 for D (6 bases). This CDR3 is built from 14 residues. With 4 bases removed from V and 4 bases from J, the gap between germline ends came to 17 bases. Germline CDR1 DFQATT, CDR2 SNEGSKA (reference sequence). CDR3 sequence: CSATPGRGQYEQYF. CDR3 nucleotide sequence: TGCAGTGCTACCCCTGGGCGAGGACAGTACGAGCAGTACTTC.

The rearrangement uses TRBV29-1 and TRBJ1-4; TRBD1 matches at 9 bases. The V gene end was trimmed by 3 bases and the J gene end by 10 bases; junction bases not matched to a gene: 6. The CDR3 contains 13 residues. The germline V gene encodes CDR1 SQVTM and CDR2 ANQGSEA. CDR3 DNA sequence: TGCAGCGTTGAGCGTACAGGGGGCGGAAAACTGTTTTTT. Amino acids: CSVERTGGGKLFF.